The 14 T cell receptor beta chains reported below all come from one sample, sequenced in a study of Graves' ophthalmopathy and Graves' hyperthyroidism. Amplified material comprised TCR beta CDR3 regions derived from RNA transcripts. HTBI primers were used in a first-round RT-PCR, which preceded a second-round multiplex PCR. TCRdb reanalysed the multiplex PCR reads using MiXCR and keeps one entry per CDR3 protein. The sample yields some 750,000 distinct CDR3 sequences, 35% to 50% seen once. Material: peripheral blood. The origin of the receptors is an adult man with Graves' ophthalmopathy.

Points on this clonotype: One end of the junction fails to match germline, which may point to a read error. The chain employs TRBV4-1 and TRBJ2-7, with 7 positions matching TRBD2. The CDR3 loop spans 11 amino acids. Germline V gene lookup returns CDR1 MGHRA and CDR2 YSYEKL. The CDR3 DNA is TGCGCCAGCAGCCAAGATGGGAGGGTGCTCTTC. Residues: CASSQDGRVLF.

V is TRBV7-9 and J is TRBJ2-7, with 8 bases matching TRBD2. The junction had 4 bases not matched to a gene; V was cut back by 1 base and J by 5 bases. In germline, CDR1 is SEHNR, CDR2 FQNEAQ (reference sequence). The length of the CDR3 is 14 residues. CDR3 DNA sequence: TGTGCCAGCAGCTTAGTTCCGGGGGGGCACGAGCAGTACTTC. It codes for CASSLVPGGHEQYF.

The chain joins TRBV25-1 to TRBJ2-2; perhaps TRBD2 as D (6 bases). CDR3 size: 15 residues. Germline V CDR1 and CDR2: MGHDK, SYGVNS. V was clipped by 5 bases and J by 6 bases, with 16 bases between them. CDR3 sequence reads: CASSYFAGIAGELFF. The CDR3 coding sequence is TGTGCCAGCAGTTACTTCGCGGGGATTGCCGGGGAGCTGTTTTTT.

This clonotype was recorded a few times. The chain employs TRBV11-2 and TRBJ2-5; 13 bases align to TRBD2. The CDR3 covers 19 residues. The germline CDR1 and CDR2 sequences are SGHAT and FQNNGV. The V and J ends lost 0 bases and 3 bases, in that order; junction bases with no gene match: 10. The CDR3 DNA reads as TGTGCCAGCAGCTTAGATCCACGGACTAGCGGGAGTCGCAAAGAGACCCAGTACTTC. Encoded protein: CASSLDPRTSGSRKETQYF.

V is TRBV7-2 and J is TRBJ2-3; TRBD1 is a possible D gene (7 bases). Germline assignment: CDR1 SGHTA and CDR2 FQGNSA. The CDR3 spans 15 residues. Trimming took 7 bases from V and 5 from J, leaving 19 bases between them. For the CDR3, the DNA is TGTGCCAGCAAGACCGGGACAGCGGAGGGAGATACGCAGTATTTT. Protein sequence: CASKTGTAEGDTQYF.

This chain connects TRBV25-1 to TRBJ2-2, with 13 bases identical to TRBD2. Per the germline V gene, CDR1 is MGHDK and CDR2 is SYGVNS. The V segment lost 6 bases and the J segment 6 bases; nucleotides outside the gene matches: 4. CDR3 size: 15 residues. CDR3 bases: TGTGCCAGCAGCTCAACTAGCGGGGGGGCCGGGGAGCTGTTTTTT. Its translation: CASSSTSGGAGELFF. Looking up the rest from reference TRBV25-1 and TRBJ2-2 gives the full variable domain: EADIYQTPRYLVIGTGKKITLECSQTMGHDKMYWYQQDPGMELHLIHYSYGVNSTEKGDLSSESTVSRIRTEHFPLTLESARPSHTSQYLCASSSTSGGAGELFFGEGSRLTVL.

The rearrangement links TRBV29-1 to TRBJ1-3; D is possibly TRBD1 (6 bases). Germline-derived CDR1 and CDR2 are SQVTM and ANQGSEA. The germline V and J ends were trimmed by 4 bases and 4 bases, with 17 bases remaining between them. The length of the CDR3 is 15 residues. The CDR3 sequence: CSVGGPGGSGNTIYF. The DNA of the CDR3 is TGCAGCGTTGGGGGGCCCGGGGGCTCGGGAAACACCATATATTTT.

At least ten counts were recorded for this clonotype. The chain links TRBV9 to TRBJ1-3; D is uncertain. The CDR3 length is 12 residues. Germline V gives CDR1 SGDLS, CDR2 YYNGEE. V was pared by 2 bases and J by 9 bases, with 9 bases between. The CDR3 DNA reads TGTGCCAGCAGCGTCGCGGAAAGCACCATATATTTT. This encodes CASSVAESTIYF.

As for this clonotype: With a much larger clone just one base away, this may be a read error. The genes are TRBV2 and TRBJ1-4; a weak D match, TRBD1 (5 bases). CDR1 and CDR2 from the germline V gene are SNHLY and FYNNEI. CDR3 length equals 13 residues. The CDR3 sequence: CVSRADRNEKLFF. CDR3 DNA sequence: TGTGTCAGCAGAGCTGACAGAAACGAAAAACTGTTTTTT.

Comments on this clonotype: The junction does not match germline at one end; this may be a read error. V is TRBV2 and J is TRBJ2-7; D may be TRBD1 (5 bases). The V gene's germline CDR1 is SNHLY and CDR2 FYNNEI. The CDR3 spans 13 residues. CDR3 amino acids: CASSQDLSGEQYF. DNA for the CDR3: TGCGCCAGCAGCCAAGATCTCTCAGGGGAGCAGTACTTC.

CDR3 in amino acids: CSASTYEHF. CDR3 nucleotide sequence: TGCAGTGCTTCAACCTACGAGCATTTT. The rearrangement joins TRBV20-1 to TRBJ1-5; D unresolved. V was trimmed by 5 bases and J by 14 bases, leaving 10 bases between them. The germline CDR1 and CDR2 sequences are DFQATT and SNEGSKA (reference sequence). The CDR3 has 9 amino acids.

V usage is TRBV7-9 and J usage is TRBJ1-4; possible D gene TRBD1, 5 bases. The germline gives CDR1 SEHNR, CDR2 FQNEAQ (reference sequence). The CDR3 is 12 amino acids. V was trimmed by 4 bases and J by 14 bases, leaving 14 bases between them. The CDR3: CASSSSGLLLFF. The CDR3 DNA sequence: TGTGCCAGCAGCTCCTCAGGGCTACTTCTGTTTTTT.

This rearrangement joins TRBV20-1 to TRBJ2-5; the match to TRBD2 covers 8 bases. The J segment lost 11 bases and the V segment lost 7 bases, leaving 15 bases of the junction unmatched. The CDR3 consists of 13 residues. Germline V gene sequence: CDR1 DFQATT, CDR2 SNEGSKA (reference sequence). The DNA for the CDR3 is TGCAGTGTCTTGACCGGGACTAGAGATACGCAGTACTTC. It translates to CSVLTGTRDTQYF.

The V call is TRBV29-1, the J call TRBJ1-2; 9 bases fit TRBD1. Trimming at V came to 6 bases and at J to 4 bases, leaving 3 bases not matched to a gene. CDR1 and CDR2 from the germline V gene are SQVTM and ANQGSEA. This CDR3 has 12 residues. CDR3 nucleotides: TGCAGCGTGGTACAGGGGGCCTATGGCTACACCTTC. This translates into CSVVQGAYGYTF.